This T cell receptor (beta chain) came from a study of chemoradiotherapy in HPV16-positive cancers. Germline V gene sequence: CDR1 SGDLS, CDR2 YYNGEE. The CDR3 sequence is 14 residues long. The V end lost 4 bases, the J end lost 1 base, and 11 bases lay between the germline ends. Sequencing used immunoSEQ multiplex PCR; TCRdb keeps in-frame clones, though not all of them. This table holds some 10,000 clones, approximately 83% found once. Repeated repertoire sampling spanned the course of chemoradiotherapy. The sample here was blood, taken from a patient who underwent chemoradiotherapy. J is TRBJ1-1 and V is TRBV9, with D unresolved. The TCR sequence derives from a human donor with HPV-associated anogenital cancer. The CDR3 coding sequence is TGTGCCAGCAGCCCGGAAGGAAAGAACACTGAAGCTTTCTTT. Translating it yields CASSPEGKNTEAFF.